A selection of T cell receptor beta chains follows, all from one sample in a study of blood T cell repertoires in COVID-19. Clones were read by immunoSEQ multiplex PCR, and TCRdb kept only the in-frame ones, dropping some. The sample lists about 220,000 clones, 82% occurring once. Sequencing input: PBMCs or T cells enriched from blood (not recorded which). The receptors shown here come from a woman aged 55-70 years who had recovered from COVID-19. The CDR3 runs from the conserved cysteine through the conserved F or W. Each record gives: D gene, J gene, clone size, V gene, CDR3 protein, CDR3 DNA. A D gene is named only where the DNA matches it firmly. Clone size is shown for a subset of rows, as once, few, many or a class of expanded clone.

NA | TRBJ2-2 | NA | TRBV4-2 | CASGLTNTGELFF | TGTGCCAGCGGGCTAACGAACACCGGGGAGCTGTTTTTT
TRBD2 | TRBJ2-1 | NA | TRBV2 | CASSTLAGEDEQFF | TGTGCCAGCAGTACACTAGCGGGAGAGGATGAGCAGTTCTTC
NA | TRBJ1-1 | NA | TRBV11-2 | CASSFLSPTTGSTEAFF | TGTGCCAGCAGCTTTCTTTCACCCACCACAGGGTCCACTGAAGCTTTCTTT
NA | TRBJ2-6 | NA | TRBV6-2/TRBV6-3 | CASSLKAPSGANVLTF | TGTGCCAGCAGTTTGAAAGCTCCCTCTGGGGCCAACGTCCTGACTTTC
NA | TRBJ1-2 | NA | TRBV6-5 | CASSYSRSSNGYTF | TGTGCCAGCAGTTACTCGAGAAGTAGTAATGGCTACACCTTC
NA | TRBJ1-6 | NA | TRBV18 | CASSPFERGGNSPLHF | TGTGCCAGCTCACCATTCGAAAGGGGTGGAAATTCACCCCTCCACTTT
TRBD2 | TRBJ2-3 | few | TRBV7-2 | CASSLGGGRGTDTQYF | TGTGCCAGCAGCTTAGGGGGGGGTAGGGGTACAGATACGCAGTATTTT
NA | TRBJ1-1 | NA | TRBV5-4 | CASSLGGQMNTEAFF | TGTGCCAGCAGCTTAGGAGGACAGATGAACACTGAAGCTTTCTTT
TRBD2 | TRBJ2-3 | NA | TRBV18 | CASSPTLGSAGGPDTQYF | TGTGCCAGCTCACCGACCCTGGGGTCTGCGGGAGGGCCCGATACGCAGTATTTT
TRBD1 | TRBJ2-7 | NA | TRBV30 | CAWSAGQAHEQYF | TGTGCCTGGAGTGCCGGACAGGCCCACGAGCAGTACTTC
TRBD1 | TRBJ2-5 | NA | TRBV10-1 | CASRRTGGGRETQYF | TGCGCCAGCAGAAGGACAGGGGGCGGTCGGGAGACCCAGTACTTC
NA | TRBJ1-1 | NA | TRBV6-1 | CASSERGWGNTEAFF | TGTGCCAGCAGTGAAAGGGGGTGGGGTAACACTGAAGCTTTCTTT
TRBD1 | TRBJ1-2 | NA | TRBV29-1 | CSVGGSGQTNYGYTF | TGCAGCGTTGGGGGGTCGGGACAGACAAACTATGGCTACACCTTC
NA | TRBJ1-1 | many | TRBV12-3/TRBV12-4 | CASSLRRTEAFF | TGTGCCAGCAGTCTACGTCGGACTGAAGCTTTCTTT
TRBD1 | TRBJ1-5 | NA | TRBV4-3 | CASSHKTGVQPQHF | TGCGCCAGCAGCCATAAGACAGGGGTCCAGCCCCAGCATTTT
NA | TRBJ2-3 | NA | TRBV4-2 | CASSQAPSVSTDTQYF | TGTGCCAGCAGCCAAGCCCCTAGCGTCAGCACAGATACGCAGTATTTT
NA | TRBJ2-7 | NA | TRBV10-2 | CASSERRDDEQYF | TGCGCCAGCAGTGAACGGAGGGACGACGAGCAGTACTTC
TRBD1 | TRBJ2-5 | NA | TRBV19 | CASSSGTAQETQYF | TGTGCCAGTAGTTCTGGGACAGCTCAAGAGACCCAGTACTTC
NA | TRBJ1-4 | NA | TRBV7-8 | CASSARSATNEKLFF | TGTGCCAGCAGCGCCCGGTCCGCAACTAATGAAAAACTGTTTTTT
TRBD2 | TRBJ2-7 | NA | TRBV18 | CASSPPTSEGYEQYF | TGTGCCAGCTCACCACCGACTAGCGAGGGCTACGAGCAGTACTTC
NA | TRBJ2-3 | NA | TRBV7-9 | CASSMIQGPDTQYF | TGTGCCAGCAGCATGATACAGGGACCAGATACGCAGTATTTT
TRBD1 | TRBJ1-2 | NA | TRBV5-1 | CASSLRQGPTDYGYTF | TGCGCCAGCAGCTTGAGACAGGGGCCAACAGACTATGGCTACACCTTC
NA | TRBJ2-1 | few | TRBV5-1 | CASSVLDNEQFF | TGCGCCAGCAGCGTATTAGACAATGAGCAGTTCTTC
TRBD2 | TRBJ2-7 | NA | TRBV7-2 | CASSIGGGSSYEQYF | TGTGCCAGCAGTATCGGCGGGGGGTCATCCTACGAGCAGTACTTC
NA | TRBJ1-1 | NA | TRBV6-5 | CASLGQNTEAFF | TGTGCCAGCCTGGGACAGAACACTGAAGCTTTCTTT
TRBD2 | TRBJ2-1 | NA | TRBV9 | CASSVETSGRQYNEQFF | TGTGCCAGCAGCGTAGAGACTAGCGGGAGGCAATACAATGAGCAGTTCTTC
NA | TRBJ1-6 | NA | TRBV20-1 | CSASQGRDSPLHF | TGCAGTGCTAGTCAGGGTAGGGATTCACCCCTCCACTTT
NA | TRBJ2-7 | once | TRBV12-3/TRBV12-4 | CASNQGLNYEQYF | TGTGCCAGCAACCAGGGGTTAAACTACGAGCAGTACTTC
TRBD1 | TRBJ1-2 | few | TRBV5-8 | CASTPGGDRGILYGYTF | TGTGCCAGCACCCCGGGGGGAGACAGGGGGATTCTCTATGGCTACACCTTC
TRBD1 | TRBJ1-1 | NA | TRBV5-4 | CASSPGQGNTEAFF | TGTGCCAGCAGTCCGGGACAGGGGAACACTGAAGCTTTCTTT
TRBD1 | TRBJ1-1 | NA | TRBV18 | CASSPGQGAEAFF | TGTGCCAGCTCACCGGGACAGGGGGCTGAAGCTTTCTTT
TRBD2 | TRBJ2-3 | NA | TRBV5-4 | CASSPAAGLGTDTQYF | TGTGCCAGCAGCCCAGCCGCGGGACTAGGTACAGATACGCAGTATTTT
NA | TRBJ1-6 | NA | TRBV3-1/TRBV3-2 | CASSQDFGGITLHF | TGTGCCAGCAGCCAAGATTTCGGGGGTATCACCCTCCACTTT
NA | TRBJ1-1 | NA | TRBV10-3 | CAISESGGVSGVGTEAFF | TGTGCCATCAGCGAGTCGGGGGGAGTTTCCGGGGTTGGCACTGAAGCTTTCTTT
NA | TRBJ1-2 | NA | TRBV7-9 | CASSIQTDYGYTF | TGTGCCAGCAGCATACAAACAGACTATGGCTACACCTTC
NA | TRBJ2-2 | NA | TRBV7-3 | CASSQAVNTGELFF | TGTGCCAGCAGCCAAGCGGTGAACACCGGGGAGCTGTTTTTT
NA | TRBJ2-5 | NA | TRBV10-1 | CASSESPLRGETQYF | TGCGCCAGCAGTGAGTCTCCCCTCCGGGGGGAGACCCAGTACTTC
NA | TRBJ1-4 | NA | TRBV29-1 | CSVDEGGSEKLFF | TGCAGCGTCGACGAGGGAGGGAGTGAAAAACTGTTTTTT
NA | TRBJ1-1 | few | TRBV4-1 | CASSPPTDTNTEAFF | TGCGCCAGCTCGCCCCCGACAGATACCAACACTGAAGCTTTCTTT
TRBD1 | TRBJ1-1 | NA | TRBV29-1 | CSVLRGGVSIEAFF | TGCAGCGTTTTGAGAGGGGGCGTCTCGATTGAAGCTTTCTTT
TRBD1 | TRBJ1-5 | NA | TRBV18 | CASSPGTALKPQHF | TGTGCCAGCTCACCGGGGACAGCACTGAAGCCCCAGCATTTT
NA | TRBJ1-5 | NA | TRBV7-9 | CASSRGQNQPQHF | TGTGCCAGCAGCCGCGGACAGAATCAGCCCCAGCATTTT
NA | TRBJ1-6 | NA | TRBV19 | CASSGLDSPLHF | TGTGCCAGTAGTGGGCTTGATTCACCCCTCCACTTT
NA | TRBJ2-2 | NA | TRBV6-5 | CASSRRETGELFF | TGTGCCAGCAGTCGGCGGGAAACCGGGGAGCTGTTTTTT
TRBD1 | TRBJ2-7 | NA | TRBV5-4 | CASSLAGQDIYEQYF | TGTGCCAGCAGTCTTGCGGGACAGGACATCTACGAGCAGTACTTC
TRBD1 | TRBJ1-3 | NA | TRBV5-1 | CASSFGTGVGNTIYF | TGCGCCAGCAGCTTCGGGACAGGGGTAGGAAACACCATATATTTT
NA | TRBJ1-4 | NA | TRBV14 | CASSFRIRTNEKLFF | TGTGCCAGCAGCTTTCGAATTCGGACTAATGAAAAACTGTTTTTT
TRBD2 | TRBJ2-5 | NA | TRBV5-1 | CASSSPTPTSGGQETQYF | TGCGCCAGCAGCTCCCCAACACCGACTAGCGGCGGCCAAGAGACCCAGTACTTC
TRBD1 | TRBJ1-5 | NA | TRBV5-1 | CASSFDPPGQGNQPQHF | TGCGCCAGCAGCTTTGACCCTCCGGGACAGGGGAATCAGCCCCAGCATTTT
NA | TRBJ2-2 | few | TRBV7-9 | CASRRTTGELFF | TGTGCCAGCAGGCGGACTACCGGGGAGCTGTTTTTT
TRBD2 | TRBJ2-3 | once | TRBV7-9 | CASSSSGGATDTQYF | TGTGCCAGCAGCTCCTCCGGGGGGGCCACAGATACGCAGTATTTT